Listed here are 2 T cell receptor beta chains from one sample, sequenced in a study of blood T cell repertoires in COVID-19. Sequenced by immunoSEQ multiplex PCR; TCRdb stores in-frame clones only, minus some. The table records under 40,000 clones, 65% to 90% of them present only once. Input material: peripheral blood. The receptors were sampled from a woman aged 80 or over with active or convalescent COVID-19.

In its sample, this clone was seen a few times. The chain carries TRBV19 and TRBJ2-2; D unresolved. Germline CDR1 LNHDA, CDR2 SQIVND (reference sequence). V was clipped by 7 bases and J by 0 bases, with 9 bases between them. This CDR3 has 14 residues. The CDR3: CASKSAANTGELFF. The CDR3 DNA reads as TGTGCCAGTAAGAGCGCAGCGAACACCGGGGAGCTGTTTTTT.

The gene calls are TRBV28 and TRBJ1-4, with TRBD1 matching over 10 bases. V shed 5 bases, J shed 2 bases, and the junction held 14 bases outside the gene matches. The CDR3 spans 19 residues. CDR1 is MDHEN, CDR2 SYDVKM, per germline. The CDR3 DNA reads as TGTGCCAGCAGTAGGTTTAGGGACAGGGGTATCCCTACTAATGAAAAACTGTTTTTT. It yields the protein CASSRFRDRGIPTNEKLFF. The whole variable domain, filled in from reference TRBV28 and TRBJ1-4, reads DVKVTQSSRYLVKRTGEKVFLECVQDMDHENMFWYRQDPGLGLRLIYFSYDVKMKEKGDIPEGYSVSREKKERFSLILESASTNQTSMYLCASSRFRDRGIPTNEKLFFGSGTQLSVL.